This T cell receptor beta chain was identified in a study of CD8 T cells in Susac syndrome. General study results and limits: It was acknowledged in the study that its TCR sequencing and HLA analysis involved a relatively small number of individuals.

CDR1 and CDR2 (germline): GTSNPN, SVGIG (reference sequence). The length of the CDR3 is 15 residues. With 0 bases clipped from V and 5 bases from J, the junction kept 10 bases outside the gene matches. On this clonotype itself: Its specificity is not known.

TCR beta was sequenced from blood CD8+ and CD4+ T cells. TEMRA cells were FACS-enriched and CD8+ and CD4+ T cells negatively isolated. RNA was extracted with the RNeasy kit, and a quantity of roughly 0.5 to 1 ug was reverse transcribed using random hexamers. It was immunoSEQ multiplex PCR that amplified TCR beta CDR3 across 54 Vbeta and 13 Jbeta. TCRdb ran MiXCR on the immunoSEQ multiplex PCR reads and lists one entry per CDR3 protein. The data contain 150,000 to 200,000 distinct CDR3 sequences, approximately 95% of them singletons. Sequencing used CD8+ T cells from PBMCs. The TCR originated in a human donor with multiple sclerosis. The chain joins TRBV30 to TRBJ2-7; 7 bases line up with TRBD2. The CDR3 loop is CAWSVQAGRYNEQYF. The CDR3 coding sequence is TGTGCCTGGAGTGTACAGGCCGGGAGGTACAACGAGCAGTACTTC. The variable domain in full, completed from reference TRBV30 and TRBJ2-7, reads SQTIHQWPATLVQPVGSPLSLECTVEGTSNPNLYWYRQAAGRGLQLLFYSVGIGQISSEVPQNLSASRPQDRQFILSSKKLLLSDSGFYLCAWSVQAGRYNEQYFGPGTRLTVT.